The following is a T cell receptor beta chain sequence with its context. This entry belongs to a study of T cell changes during pregnancy in multiple sclerosis. This table comes from immunoSEQ multiplex PCR, and its TCRdb copy is limited to in-frame clones, with some not included. The sample lists about 46,000 clones, about 91% occurring once. The CDR3 sequence is 18 residues long. This sequence joins TRBV21-1 and TRBJ1-3; the table names TRBD1, a call not compared with the DNA. TRBV21-1 is assigned pseudogene status. The starting material was CD8+ T cells from peripheral blood mononuclear cells, obtained after pregnancy. The receptor comes from a female donor with multiple sclerosis, enrolled in a pregnancy study. For the CDR3, the DNA is TGTGCCAGCAGCAAAGACACAGAAGGAAAACACTCTGGAAACACCATATATTTT. Translating gives CASSKDTEGKHSGNTIYF.